The next 17 T cell receptor beta chains were all read from a single sample in a study of T cells in Graves' hyperthyroidism and ophthalmopathy. Researchers took RNA transcripts and amplified the TCR beta CDR3 regions from them. Researchers ran a first-round RT-PCR on the TCR CDR3 using the HTBI primer set. MiXCR was run by TCRdb on the multiplex PCR reads, yielding one entry per CDR3 protein. The sample includes 500,000 to 750,000 distinct CDR3 sequences, 15% to 18% of them seen just once. Source material: blood. Receptor source: a woman in her 30s with Graves' hyperthyroidism.

This clonotype was seen ten or more times. The gene calls are TRBV28 and TRBJ2-1; 8 bases align to TRBD1. The V and J ends lost 5 bases and 7 bases, in that order; junction bases with no gene match: 10. This CDR3 is 15 amino acids long. CDR1 and CDR2 (germline): MDHEN, SYDVKM. In DNA, the CDR3 is TGTGCCAGCAGTCCACAGGGGGTAGGAATGAATGAGCAGTTCTTC. Residues: CASSPQGVGMNEQFF.

This clonotype appeared many times. The chain uses TRBV20-1 and TRBJ2-7; 7 nucleotides match TRBD1. The junction had 9 bases not matched to a gene; V was cut back by 0 bases and J by 4 bases. CDR1 and CDR2 from the germline V gene are DFQATT and SNEGSKA (reference sequence). The CDR3 has 15 amino acids. The CDR3 nucleotides read TGCAGTGCTAGAGAGGGGACAGCCTGGAAATACGAGCAGTACTTC. Translating gives CSAREGTAWKYEQYF.

To note about this clonotype: At one boundary the junction diverges from the germline segment, which might be a read error. The rearrangement uses TRBV10-1 and TRBJ1-5; D perhaps matches TRBD1 (6 bases). In germline, CDR1 is WNHNN, CDR2 SYGVQD (reference sequence). This CDR3 is 18 amino acids long. The CDR3 sequence: CASPPEDPDRLGNRPQHF. As DNA, the CDR3 is TGCGCCAGCCCCCCCGAGGATCCCGACAGGTTGGGCAATCGGCCCCAGCATTTT.

This clonotype appeared many times. V and J are TRBV7-2 and TRBJ2-1; the D is unclear. This CDR3 comprises 15 residues. Germline CDR1 reads SGHTA; CDR2 reads FQGNSA. V lost 1 base to trimming and J lost 8 bases, with 15 bases between them. CDR3 protein: CASSLVTGLADEQFF. CDR3 bases: TGTGCCAGCAGCTTAGTTACGGGCCTTGCCGATGAGCAGTTCTTC.

This clonotype was picked up many times. The chain links TRBV7-8 to TRBJ2-3; TRBD2 matches at 8 bases. Germline lookup yields CDR1 SGHVS and CDR2 FQNEAQ. V shed 5 bases, J shed 8 bases, and the junction held 18 bases outside the gene matches. This CDR3 has 17 residues. The CDR3 DNA is TGTGCCAGCAGCCAAAACCCGGGACTAGGGGTGGAGGGTACGCAGTATTTT. Its protein is CASSQNPGLGVEGTQYF. Looking up the rest from reference TRBV7-8 and TRBJ2-3 gives the full variable domain: GAGVSQSPRYKVAKRGQDVALRCDPISGHVSLFWYQQALGQGPEFLTYFQNEAQLDKSGLPSDRFFAERPEGSVSTLKIQRTQQEDSAVYLCASSQNPGLGVEGTQYFGPGTRLTVL.

This clonotype was found a few times. The V gene is TRBV24-1, the J gene TRBJ2-2; D is possibly TRBD2 (6 bases). CDR3 length equals 15 residues. The V gene lost 2 bases and the J gene lost 6 bases, with 12 bases spanning the gap. Germline V gene lookup returns CDR1 KGHDR and CDR2 SFDVKD. The chain's CDR3 is CATSDSGLRSGELFF. Written as DNA, the CDR3 is TGTGCCACCAGTGATTCGGGACTCCGGTCCGGGGAGCTGTTTTTT.

In this sample, this clonotype turned up many times. The chain links TRBV12-3 or TRBV12-4 to TRBJ2-2; D is unclear. CDR3 length equals 13 residues. V dropped 5 bases and J dropped 4 bases, with 8 bases sitting between them. The CDR3 DNA reads as TGTGCCAGCAGTCCAGTGGGCACCGGGGAGCTGTTTTTT. Translated, it gives CASSPVGTGELFF.

The chain uses TRBV7-9 and TRBJ2-7, with TRBD1 matching 8 bases. This CDR3 comprises 17 residues. CDR1 SEHNR and CDR2 FQNEAQ come from the germline V gene (reference sequence). V shed 2 bases, J shed 4 bases, and the junction held 13 bases outside the gene matches. CDR3: CASSLPGGRERQYEQYF. CDR3 coding DNA: TGTGCCAGCAGCTTACCAGGGGGCAGGGAGAGGCAATACGAGCAGTACTTC. Looking up the rest from reference TRBV7-9 and TRBJ2-7 gives the full variable domain: DTGVSQNPRHKITKRGQNVTFRCDPISEHNRLYWYRQTLGQGPEFLTYFQNEAQLEKSRLLSDRFSAERPKGSFSTLEIQRTEQGDSAMYLCASSLPGGRERQYEQYFGPGTRLTVT.

J is TRBJ2-2 and V is TRBV9; 10 bases map to TRBD2. V lost 4 bases, J lost 0 bases, and 6 bases stayed unmatched. Germline CDR1 reads SGDLS; CDR2 reads YYNGEE. The CDR3 runs to 17 residues. The CDR3: CASSSLAGGANTGELFF. Written as DNA, the CDR3 is TGTGCCAGCAGCTCATTAGCGGGAGGAGCGAACACCGGGGAGCTGTTTTTT.

Only a few counts were recorded for this clonotype. V is TRBV20-1 and J is TRBJ2-6; D gene unclear. The CDR3 is 15 residues long. CDR1 and CDR2 (germline): DFQATT, SNEGSKA (reference sequence). The V and J ends lost 3 bases and 1 base respectively, with 10 bases between them. For the CDR3, the DNA is TGCAGTGCTAGGGCCAGTCATTCTGGGGCCAACGTCCTGACTTTC. Translated, it gives CSARASHSGANVLTF.

This clonotype has at least ten counts. This chain joins TRBV5-1 and TRBJ2-2; 7 nucleotides line up with TRBD1. Germline V gene data show CDR1 as SGHRS and CDR2 as YFSETQ. This CDR3 has 15 amino acids. Trimming removed 2 bases from V and 4 bases from J; junction bases left unmatched: 5. The CDR3 loop reads CASSFQPGGTGELFF. The CDR3 region has the DNA TGCGCCAGCAGCTTTCAGCCAGGGGGCACCGGGGAGCTGTTTTTT.

In this sample, this clonotype turned up many times. V usage is TRBV11-2 and J usage is TRBJ2-7; D unclear. This CDR3 has 12 amino acids. V was pared by 4 bases and J by 4 bases, with 8 bases between. Per germline, CDR1 SGHAT and CDR2 FQNNGV. The CDR3 loop reads CASSSHGYEQYF. Written as DNA, the CDR3 is TGTGCCAGCAGCTCCCACGGGTACGAGCAGTACTTC.

V is TRBV10-3 and J is TRBJ2-1, with D maybe TRBD2 (5 bases). Germline V gene lookup returns CDR1 ENHRY and CDR2 SYGVKD. This CDR3 region has 17 residues. Trimming took off 4 bases at V and 3 bases at J, with 19 bases between the two ends. CDR3 protein: CAISGSTRSRDYNEQFF. CDR3 bases: TGTGCCATCAGTGGGTCGACTCGATCCCGGGACTACAATGAGCAGTTCTTC.

This clonotype has at least ten counts. This chain uses TRBV5-5 with TRBJ2-7; 7 nucleotides match TRBD2. J gave up 3 bases and V 0 bases, and 3 bases lay outside the gene matches. Per germline, CDR1 SGHKS and CDR2 YYEKEE (reference sequence). This CDR3 is built from 14 residues. CDR3 in DNA: TGTGCCAGCAGCTTGGCTAGCGGACTCTACGAGCAGTACTTC. Its protein product is CASSLASGLYEQYF.

The table lists this clonotype with many counts. The rearrangement uses TRBV5-1 and TRBJ2-1; 13 bases map to TRBD2. With V trimmed by 3 bases and J by 0 bases, 9 bases remained unmatched. Germline loops: CDR1 SGHRS, CDR2 YFSETQ. This CDR3 region has 19 residues. The CDR3 coding sequence is TGCGCCAGCAGCTACCGACTAGCGGGAGGCCCAGGCTCCTACAATGAGCAGTTCTTC. Encoded protein: CASSYRLAGGPGSYNEQFF.

The table lists this clonotype with a few counts. The chain links TRBV5-1 to TRBJ2-1; possibly TRBD2 for D (7 bases). V lost 4 bases to trimming and J lost 5 bases, with 22 bases between them. The CDR3 loop spans 17 amino acids. Germline CDR1 reads SGHRS; CDR2 reads YFSETQ. Here the CDR3 reads CASSHSNLRGGNNEQFF. Written as DNA, the CDR3 is TGCGCCAGCAGCCATTCTAATCTCCGCGGGGGCAACAATGAGCAGTTCTTC. Based on the CDR3 plus reference TRBV5-1 and TRBJ2-1, the full variable domain is KAGVTQTPRYLIKTRGQQVTLSCSPISGHRSVSWYQQTPGQGLQFLFEYFSETQRNKGNFPGRFSGRQFSNSRSEMNVSTLELGDSALYLCASSHSNLRGGNNEQFFGPGTRLTVL.

This clonotype was seen ten or more times. The V and J genes are TRBV14 and TRBJ2-1, with D maybe TRBD2 (5 bases). The CDR3 covers 14 residues. Germline loops: CDR1 SGHDN, CDR2 FVKESK. V lost 7 bases and J 4 bases, leaving 14 bases between the germline ends. The CDR3 region is CASNLAGLYNEQFF. CDR3 in DNA: TGTGCCAGCAACCTAGCTGGGTTGTACAATGAGCAGTTCTTC.